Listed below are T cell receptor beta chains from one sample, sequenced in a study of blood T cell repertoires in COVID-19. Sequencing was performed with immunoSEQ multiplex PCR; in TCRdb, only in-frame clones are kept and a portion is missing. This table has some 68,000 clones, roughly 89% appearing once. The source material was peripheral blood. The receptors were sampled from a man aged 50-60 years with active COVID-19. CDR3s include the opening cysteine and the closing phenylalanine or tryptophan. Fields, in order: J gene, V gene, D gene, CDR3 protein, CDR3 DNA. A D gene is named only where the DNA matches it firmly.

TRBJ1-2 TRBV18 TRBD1 CASSPSTGLGEGYGYTF TGTGCCAGCTCACCCTCGACAGGGCTAGGAGAAGGCTATGGCTACACCTTC
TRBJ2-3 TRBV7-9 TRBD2 CASSDKKGLANTDTQYF TGTGCCAGCAGCGATAAGAAAGGACTAGCTAATACAGATACGCAGTATTTT
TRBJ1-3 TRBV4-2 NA CASSPSQGYAGNTIYF TGTGCCAGCAGCCCAAGCCAGGGATACGCTGGAAACACCATATATTTT
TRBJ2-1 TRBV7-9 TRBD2 CASSPARLGLAGGFGEQFF TGTGCCAGCAGCCCCGCCCGGTTGGGACTAGCGGGGGGGTTTGGTGAGCAGTTCTTC
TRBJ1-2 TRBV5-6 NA CASSSPGGGYGYTF TGTGCCAGCAGCTCCCCCGGGGGTGGCTATGGCTACACCTTC
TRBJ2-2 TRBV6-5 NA CASSYRTFTGELFF TGTGCCAGCAGTTACAGGACATTCACCGGGGAGCTGTTTTTT
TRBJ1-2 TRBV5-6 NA CASSLSLGTPNYGYTF TGTGCCAGCAGCTTGTCTCTAGGGACACCTAACTATGGCTACACCTTC
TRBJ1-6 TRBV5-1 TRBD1 CASQTGQGNSPLHF TGCGCCAGTCAGACGGGACAGGGTAATTCACCCCTCCACTTT
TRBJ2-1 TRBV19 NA CASSAGGGWDEQFF TGTGCCAGTAGTGCCGGCGGGGGCTGGGATGAGCAGTTCTTC
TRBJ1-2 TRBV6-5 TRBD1 CASTAGQGGYGYTF TGTGCCAGCACCGCGGGACAGGGAGGATATGGCTACACCTTC
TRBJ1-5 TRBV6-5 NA CASSPLAGMGQPQHF TGTGCCAGCAGTCCTCTTGCAGGGATGGGTCAGCCCCAGCATTTT
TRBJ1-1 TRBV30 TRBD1 CAWNRGLAEAFF TGTGCCTGGAACAGGGGGCTGGCTGAAGCTTTCTTT